This T cell receptor (beta chain) was sequenced in a study of T-cell memory formation after mild COVID-19. The wider study: The TCR clusters were mostly specific to one donor.

V shed 4 bases and J 7 bases; nucleotides not matched to a gene: 9. The CDR3 is made up of 14 amino acids. In germline, CDR1 is SGHRS, CDR2 YFSETQ. Constant-segment-primed 5'RACE gave TCR alpha and TCR beta cDNA libraries with sample barcodes and UMIs. TCRdb passed the 5' RACE reads through MiXCR, listing each CDR3 protein once. The sample yields roughly 130,000 distinct CDR3 sequences, approximately 17% seen once. This clonotype showed up just a few times. This rearrangement joins TRBV5-1 to TRBJ1-2; 8 positions agree with TRBD1. This clonotype was obtained from a young man who had mild COVID-19 (a few samples of this study predate the infection). Cell type and time point are not known. The sample was PBMCs or a T cell subset sorted from them (not recorded which). The CDR3 DNA is TGCGCCAGCAGCGCCCGACAGGGGAGATCTGGCTACACCTTC. Translated, it gives CASSARQGRSGYTF.